This T cell receptor (beta chain) was recovered during a study of technical replicates of blood from several donors (dated by TCRdb to between 2016 and 2019). Spanning cysteine to phenylalanine, the CDR3 consists of 14 amino acids. Only the CDR3 region is kept as DNA, spanning 42 bases read in frame from base 1. From the germline V gene, CDR1 is SGHTA and CDR2 is FQGNSA. After removal of 1 base from V and 5 bases from J, the junction retains 4 bases not matched to a gene. The library was prepared using the immunoSEQ multiplex PCR assay. In TCRdb, the immuneACCESS table is reduced to in-frame sequences with V and J assigned. These tables do not hold every clone; where another copy was compared, an unresolved V gene accounts for under half, and the others remain unexplained. This sample lists approximately 76,000 clones; 86% were detected once. The ten largest clones capture 4.8% of the sample. Concerning this clone itself: The clone's antigen remains unknown. Base-call qualities are not available, and no considerably larger clone is one nucleotide away.

The sequence joins TRBV7-2 to TRBJ2-7; 8 middle bases align to TRBD2. The sequencing input was PBMCs. The source of this sequence is a human donor in good health. Some clones in this sample may be carry-over from other donors' samples. The CDR3 protein is CASSLGTSLDEQYF. The sequenced DNA is TGTGCCAGCAGCTTAGGGACTAGCCTCGACGAGCAGTACTTC.